The following is a T cell receptor beta chain sequence with its context. This clonotype was found many times. Its specific antigen is unknown. Base qualities were left out, and no much larger clone turns up one base away. The time point label here, explained by the study, means: blood at routine non-recurrence follow-up after resection. For TCR sequencing, whole RNA was extracted from tumor and nontumor lung tissue, or from cryopreserved PBMC samples, and no cell sorting was done. A patient was chosen for TCR sequencing only when enough RNA was available from at least two tumor regions. The library was generated by 5' RACE. TCRdb names NextSeq 500 as the instrument used. The TCR library protocol attached a unique molecular identifier to each TCR cDNA molecule to allow correction of PCR and sequencing errors. The authors processed their data as follows. TCR identification, UMI-based error correction and CDR3 extraction were performed with Decombinator tools. TCRs above a frequency of 2 per 1,000, corresponding to the top 1% of the tumor frequency distribution, were defined as expanded. Rényi diversity was computed with the R vegan package after subsampling each repertoire 100 times to 5,000 TCRs. To build CDR3 similarity networks, amino acid triplet string-kernel similarity was used, and CDR3s were connected when their pairwise similarity was above 0.82. Using fastp trimming at Q25 and MiXCR clonotype assembly, TCRdb reanalyzed the public sequencing data and kept in-frame beta chains. Entries that share a CDR3 protein sequence are merged under the most common genes and DNA. Clone size and V and J calls follow TCRdb, not the original study. Present in this sample are around 40,000 distinct CDR3 sequences, roughly 7.8% of which were seen just once. Together, the top ten hold around 9.4% of the sample.

This specimen comes from a study of spatial heterogeneity in lung cancer (dated by TCRdb to the late 2010s). As for the study more broadly: Samples were obtained from approximately 76 patients with early-stage, untreated non-small cell lung cancer from the lung TRACERx cohort. Follow-up PBMC samples were sequenced whenever available, and the median time to follow-up was about 24 months after resection. Beta-chain transcripts were consistently detected in greater numbers than alpha-chain transcripts, which likely reflected higher beta-chain transcript abundance. In the raw uncorrected reads, each unique combination of TCR and UMI appeared more than ten times on average. In non-small cell lung cancer, the study made a quantitative comparison of TCR alpha and beta repertoires among multiple tumor regions, matched nontumor lung and blood. TCR repertoire features were related to nonsynonymous mutation counts determined by whole-exome sequencing of tumor tissue. Both alpha and beta chains were TCR-sequenced in fewer than 250 tumor regions, under 70 matched nontumor lung samples and around 50 PBMC samples obtained at surgery. Study-wide findings and limitations: Additional single-cell paired TCR alpha and beta sequencing was considered necessary to confirm, at a functional level, the hypothesis that regional TCRs recognize regional mutations. Comparisons of baseline and follow-up blood repertoires included only 15 or so patients. Ubiquitous expanded tumor TCRs were detected in blood more often at tumor resection than at routine follow-up.

Sequences DFQATT (CDR1) and SNEGSKA (CDR2) are obtained from the germline V gene (reference sequence). V is pared back by 6 bases and J by 7 bases, with 9 bases lying between the germline termini. Counted from cysteine to phenylalanine, this CDR3 has 11 amino acids. The read is trimmed to its CDR3 DNA, 33 bases read in frame from base 1. The sequence was obtained from a male donor with early-stage non-small cell lung cancer. Rearrangement joined TRBV20-1 to TRBJ1-4; a confident D gene designation cannot be given. The specimen comprised PBMCs, sampled at follow-up. The CDR3 reads as follows: CSAGPGEKLFF. Here is the DNA: TGCAGTGCAGGCCCGGGTGAAAAACTGTTTTTT.